This T cell receptor (beta chain) was profiled in a study of T cells in Graves' hyperthyroidism and ophthalmopathy. This clonotype was recorded a few times. TCR beta CDR3 regions were amplified from RNA. TCR CDR3 underwent first-round RT-PCR with the HTBI primer set. TCRdb called the multiplex PCR reads again in MiXCR, with one record for every CDR3 protein. The sample lists just over 550,000 distinct CDR3 sequences; about half were seen once. The germline V and J ends were trimmed by 6 bases and 1 base, with 15 bases remaining between them. This CDR3 region has 15 residues. In germline, CDR1 is SGHVS, CDR2 FNYEAQ.

What was sequenced was peripheral blood or thyroid tissue (not recorded which). The genes are TRBV7-6 and TRBJ1-1; possible D gene TRBD1, 6 bases. The sequence was obtained from a woman under 30 with Graves' hyperthyroidism. The CDR3 is CASSAIRTANTEAFF. CDR3 DNA sequence: TGTGCCAGCAGTGCTATTCGGACAGCGAACACTGAAGCTTTCTTT.